This T cell receptor (beta chain) was sequenced in a study of blood T cells in healthy people across ages. General study findings and limits: Among T cells, TCR beta diversity per million cells dropped roughly linearly as age rose. Researchers said unsorted PBMCs prevented a conclusive naive versus antigen-experienced comparison.

The CDR3 has 16 amino acids. Losses at the gene ends were 6 bases for V and 0 bases for J; bases not matched to a gene: 10. Concerning this clonotype: What it recognizes is unknown.

Sample-barcoded 5' priming and a J-beta primer mix drove a second PCR of about 6 to 12 cycles. TCRdb recomputed calls from the 5' RACE reads with MiXCR, one row per CDR3 protein. The sample holds 850,000 to 1,300,000 distinct CDR3 sequences, more than 35% seen once. This sequence originates from a woman aged 60-75 years in good health. The sample consisted of blood. The chain is built from TRBV12-3 or TRBV12-4 and TRBJ2-7; 8 bases are a match to TRBD2. The CDR3 nucleotides are TGTGCCAGCAGCCCCGGGGGGGCTAGACTCTCCTACGAGCAGTACTTC. Residues: CASSPGGARLSYEQYF.